These 22 T cell receptor beta chains share one sample of origin, sequenced in a study of cytomegalovirus exposure and HLA in healthy donors. 13 Jbeta primers and 60 Vbeta primers were used for the PCR. Assay: immunoSEQ multiplex PCR; the TCRdb copy retains only in-frame clones and omits some. The table has around 20,000 clones, around 80% seen once. Sequences were obtained from PBMCs. Receptors originate from a human donor in good health.

This CDR3 is CASGERGTDTQYF. In DNA, the CDR3 is TGTGCCAGCGGGGAGCGGGGCACAGATACGCAGTATTTT. This rearrangement joins TRBV5-4 to TRBJ2-3, with D possibly being TRBD2 (6 bases). Trimming shortened V by 7 bases and J by 1 base, and 10 bases separated the two germline ends. CDR1 is SGHNT and CDR2 is YYREEE in the germline V gene (reference sequence). The CDR3 consists of 13 residues.

The chain carries TRBV11-3 and TRBJ2-5; the match to TRBD1 covers 7 bases. The germline gives CDR1 SGHNT, CDR2 YENEEA. Trimming cost V 3 bases and J 3 bases; bases outside gene matches: 1. CDR3 size: 13 residues. CDR3: CASSLGTEETQYF. The CDR3 DNA is TGTGCCAGCAGCTTGGGGACAGAAGAGACCCAGTACTTC.

The J gene is TRBJ1-2, the V gene TRBV7-2; tentative D call: TRBD1 (5 bases). Between the trimmed V and J ends, which lost 4 bases and 4 bases, there was a span of 10 bases. The CDR3 covers 13 residues. The germline CDR1 and CDR2 sequences are SGHTA and FQGNSA. This chain's CDR3 is CASSYDSFYGYTF. DNA of the CDR3: TGTGCCAGCAGCTACGACAGTTTCTATGGCTACACCTTC.

The J gene is TRBJ2-2, the V gene TRBV6-5; D is uncertain. Trimming pared 8 bases from V and 6 bases from J, leaving 13 bases between. The CDR3 is 13 residues long. Germline values: CDR1 MNHEY, CDR2 SVGAGI. The DNA for the CDR3 is TGTGCCAGCGCTTCCTCTCGGGCCGGGGAGCTGTTTTTT. Translated, it gives CASASSRAGELFF.

This clone was picked up a small number of times. This chain uses TRBV9 with TRBJ2-6; possibly TRBD1 for D (6 bases). Trimming took 4 bases from V and 7 from J, leaving 21 bases between them. Germline-derived CDR1 and CDR2 are SGDLS and YYNGEE. This CDR3 is built from 17 residues. CDR3 DNA sequence: TGTGCCAGCAGCCCCCTCAGGGACATCTTGGTCGCCAACGTCCTGACTTTC. This gives the protein CASSPLRDILVANVLTF.

The chain carries TRBV4-3 and TRBJ1-2, with 7 bases fitting TRBD1. In germline, CDR1 is LGHNA, CDR2 YSLEER. The CDR3 has 16 residues. The J segment lost 0 bases and the V segment lost 4 bases, leaving 8 bases of the junction unmatched. For the CDR3, the DNA is TGCGCCAGCAGCCGAGGACAGGACGGCGCTAACTATGGCTACACCTTC. Translated: CASSRGQDGANYGYTF.

The gene calls are TRBV5-6 and TRBJ1-6, with a weak D call TRBD1 (6 bases). V lost 1 base and J lost 11, with 13 bases in between. The length of the CDR3 is 14 residues. Per the germline V gene, CDR1 is SGHDT and CDR2 is YYEEEE. This CDR3 reads CASSLPGVEAPLHF. The DNA for the CDR3 is TGTGCCAGCAGCTTGCCAGGGGTAGAAGCACCCCTCCACTTT.

V usage is TRBV18 and J usage is TRBJ2-7; the match to TRBD1 covers 8 bases. V lost 3 bases and J lost 9; bases outside the gene matches: 13. CDR1 KGHSH and CDR2 LQKENI come from the germline V gene. The length of the CDR3 is 15 residues. The DNA for the CDR3 is TGTGCCAGCTCACCGGTCGGACAGGGAAGGGCAGTGCAGTACTTC. This encodes CASSPVGQGRAVQYF.

The chain couples TRBV5-1 to TRBJ2-5; 10 nucleotides align to TRBD2. The CDR3 length is 15 residues. Per the germline V gene, CDR1 is SGHRS and CDR2 is YFSETQ. Germline trimming cut 3 bases from V and 5 bases from J; bases unmatched to any gene: 7. The CDR3 sequence: CASSSGSGRAETQYF. The CDR3 DNA reads as TGCGCCAGCAGCTCGGGCAGCGGGAGGGCGGAGACCCAGTACTTC.

The V gene is TRBV6-5, the J gene TRBJ2-7, with 13 bases aligning to TRBD2. This CDR3 spans 15 amino acids. Germline CDR1 reads MNHEY; CDR2 reads SVGAGI. Trimming cost V 5 bases and J 0 bases; bases outside gene matches: 1. DNA for the CDR3: TGTGCCAGCAGTAGGACTAGCGGGAGCTCCTACGAGCAGTACTTC. As protein: CASSRTSGSSYEQYF.

V is TRBV5-4 and J is TRBJ1-1, with TRBD1 matching 8 bases. The CDR3 is made up of 14 amino acids. The ends lost 4 bases at V and 1 base at J; junction bases unmatched: 3. Germline CDR1 reads SGHNT; CDR2 reads YYREEE (reference sequence). The CDR3 region has the DNA TGTGCCAGCAGCCCAGGGGGCCCGAACACTGAAGCTTTCTTT. Its protein product is CASSPGGPNTEAFF.

The table lists this clone with a few counts. V usage is TRBV6-5 and J usage is TRBJ2-3; TRBD2 matches at 11 bases. There are 15 residues in the CDR3. Germline-derived CDR1 and CDR2 are MNHEY and SVGAGI. V dropped 6 bases and J dropped 4; count of bases not matched to a gene: 6. CDR3 amino acids: CASRALAGAPDTQYF. The CDR3 DNA follows: TGTGCCAGCAGGGCACTAGCGGGAGCCCCAGATACGCAGTATTTT.

This clone has only one observation. It is unclear where the CDR3 begins or ends on the DNA, so no DNA is shown, and the CDR3 is as TCRdb lists it. The CDR3 protein is CASSEFGQGATITF. The chain links TRBV25-1 to TRBJ1-2; the table's D call of TRBD1 was not tested on the DNA. Germline loops: CDR1 MGHDK, CDR2 SYGVNS. With termini counted, the CDR3 has 14 amino acids.

The chain uses TRBV7-2 and TRBJ1-4, with D uncertain. The V and J ends lost 1 base and 7 bases respectively, with 13 bases between them. CDR3 length: 15 amino acids. Per germline, CDR1 SGHTA and CDR2 FQGNSA. For the CDR3, the DNA is TGTGCCAGCAGCTTAGGGCAGTCAGCGGGTGAAAAACTGTTTTTT. The encoded protein is CASSLGQSAGEKLFF.

This rearrangement joins TRBV7-6 to TRBJ2-5; a possible D gene is TRBD1 (7 bases). The DNA matches TRBJ2-7 better at its end, which makes the J call doubtful. This CDR3 has 19 residues. Germline lookup yields CDR1 SGHVS and CDR2 FNYEAQ. The chain's CDR3 is CASSPHLAVTGRSSYEQYF. In DNA form, the CDR3 reads TGTGCCAGCAGCCCCCATCTGGCTGTGACAGGGAGGAGCTCCTACGAGCAGTACTTC.

The chain has TRBV7-6 and TRBJ2-7; 10 bases are a match to TRBD1. This CDR3 has 15 amino acids. Germline V gene sequence: CDR1 SGHVS, CDR2 FNYEAQ. After removal of 5 bases from V and 5 bases from J, the junction contained 9 bases not matched to a gene. The CDR3 reads CASSPAGQGQDEQYF. CDR3 coding DNA: TGTGCCAGCAGCCCCGCGGGACAGGGGCAAGACGAGCAGTACTTC.

The chain joins TRBV4-1 to TRBJ2-5; 7 nucleotides align to TRBD2. V lost 4 bases, J lost 3 bases, and 2 bases stayed unmatched. The germline V gene encodes CDR1 MGHRA and CDR2 YSYEKL. The CDR3 is made up of 13 amino acids. CDR3 sequence: CASSLRGEETQYF. Written as DNA, the CDR3 is TGCGCCAGCAGCCTCCGGGGGGAAGAGACCCAGTACTTC.

CDR3 in amino acids: CASSPALAGGLNEQFF. The CDR3 DNA reads TGCGCCAGCAGCCCAGCCCTAGCGGGAGGGTTGAATGAGCAGTTCTTC. The rearrangement links TRBV5-1 to TRBJ2-1; 12 nucleotides align to TRBD2. The CDR3 contains 16 residues. Looked up from germline, CDR1 is SGHRS and CDR2 is YFSETQ. The junction had 9 bases not matched to a gene; V was cut back by 4 bases and J by 7 bases.

CDR3 loop: CASSTGDGYTF. As DNA, the CDR3 is TGTGCCAGCAGCACAGGGGATGGCTACACCTTC. The rearrangement uses TRBV7-9 and TRBJ1-2; 7 bases map to TRBD1. Trimming removed 5 bases from V and 6 bases from J; junction bases left unmatched: 0. This CDR3 contains 11 residues. In germline, CDR1 is SEHNR, CDR2 FQNEAQ (reference sequence). Full variable domain (outside the CDR3, taken from reference TRBV7-9 and TRBJ1-2): DTGVSQNPRHKITKRGQNVTFRCDPISEHNRLYWYRQTLGQGPEFLTYFQNEAQLEKSRLLSDRFSAERPKGSFSTLEIQRTEQGDSAMYLCASSTGDGYTFGSGTRLTVV.

The V call is TRBV5-4, the J call TRBJ2-5; TRBD1 matches 7 bases. CDR3 size: 14 residues. The germline gives CDR1 SGHNT, CDR2 YYREEE (reference sequence). With 4 bases clipped from V and 4 bases from J, the junction kept 7 bases outside the gene matches. The CDR3 loop reads CASSKDRLAETQYF. In nucleotides, the CDR3 is TGTGCCAGCAGCAAGGACAGGTTGGCAGAGACCCAGTACTTC. Drawing the rest from reference TRBV5-4 and TRBJ2-5, the complete variable domain is ETGVTQSPTHLIKTRGQQVTLRCSSQSGHNTVSWYQQALGQGPQFIFQYYREEENGRGNFPPRFSGLQFPNYSSELNVNALELDDSALYLCASSKDRLAETQYFGPGTRLLVL.

A few counts support this clone. The chain is built from TRBV2 and TRBJ2-1; 8 positions agree with TRBD2. CDR1 and CDR2 (germline): SNHLY, FYNNEI. The CDR3 runs to 15 residues. V shed 3 bases and J 0 bases; nucleotides not matched to a gene: 1. The DNA for the CDR3 is TGTGCCAGCAGTGACCTAGCGGGCTCCTACAATGAGCAGTTCTTC. It codes for CASSDLAGSYNEQFF.

The count of this clone is one. The V call is TRBV9, the J call TRBJ1-2, with unresolved D. V lost 0 bases and J 0 bases, leaving 6 bases between the germline ends. The CDR3 spans 14 residues. Germline CDR1 and CDR2: SGDLS and YYNGEE. CDR3 sequence: CASSVGSSNYGYTF. In DNA form, the CDR3 reads TGTGCCAGCAGCGTAGGCAGTTCTAACTATGGCTACACCTTC.